This entry lists 4 T cell receptor beta chains sequenced from one sample in a study of blood T cell repertoires in COVID-19. The data were produced by immunoSEQ multiplex PCR, yet TCRdb's version contains in-frame clones alone and is incomplete. Altogether about 120,000 clones are present, 70% to 90% being singletons, with the ten largest covering almost 0.9%. Sequences were obtained from peripheral blood. The receptors come from a woman aged 45-65 years with active or convalescent COVID-19.

V is TRBV18 and J is TRBJ2-7; D unclear. This CDR3 spans 13 amino acids. Germline values: CDR1 KGHSH, CDR2 LQKENI. Between the trimmed V and J ends, which lost 4 bases and 1 base, there was a span of 8 bases. This CDR3 is CASSRYESYEQYF. CDR3 sequence (DNA): TGTGCCAGCTCACGATACGAGTCCTACGAGCAGTACTTC.

The chain uses TRBV7-6 and TRBJ2-5, with 7 bases aligning to TRBD1. This CDR3 comprises 15 residues. From germline, CDR1 is SGHVS and CDR2 FNYEAQ. The trim removed 5 bases at V and 2 bases at J, leaving 8 bases unmatched. CDR3 coding DNA: TGTGCCAGCAGCCCCCACCCGGGACAGCAAGAGACCCAGTACTTC. Translating it yields CASSPHPGQQETQYF.

The CDR3 loop reads CASSYSGTGGYNEQFF. The CDR3 DNA reads TGTGCCAGCAGTTACTCAGGGACAGGGGGCTACAATGAGCAGTTCTTC. V is TRBV6-5 and J is TRBJ2-1; 11 bases are a match to TRBD1. The CDR3 sequence is 16 residues long. The ends lost 0 bases at V and 3 bases at J; junction bases unmatched: 1. Germline V lookup: CDR1 MNHEY, CDR2 SVGAGI.

This clone was observed a handful of times. The CDR3 sequence: CASSVAGTGSSGANVLTF. Written as DNA, the CDR3 is TGTGCCAGCAGCGTAGCTGGTACAGGGAGCTCTGGGGCCAACGTCCTGACTTTC. The gene calls are TRBV9 and TRBJ2-6, with D maybe TRBD1 (6 bases). CDR3 length: 18 amino acids. V shed 0 bases and J shed 0 bases, with 13 bases lying between them. Germline V gives CDR1 SGDLS, CDR2 YYNGEE.